This entry lists 22 T cell receptor beta chains sequenced from one sample in a study of T cells in Graves' hyperthyroidism and ophthalmopathy. Amplified TCR beta CDR3 regions came from RNA transcripts. The HTBI primer set was used in a first-round RT-PCR of the TCR CDR3. TCRdb processed the multiplex PCR reads anew with MiXCR; each CDR3 protein has one entry. The table shows 210,000 or so distinct CDR3 sequences, with roughly 15% occurring only once. The sample comprised blood. These receptor sequences come from a man in his fifties with Graves' hyperthyroidism.

The chain carries TRBV5-1 and TRBJ1-2; D not resolved. Per the germline V gene, CDR1 is SGHRS and CDR2 is YFSETQ. Between the trimmed V and J ends, which lost 7 bases and 1 base, there was a span of 11 bases. The CDR3 sequence is 13 residues long. CDR3 residues: CASGIGFNYGYTF. In DNA, the CDR3 is TGCGCCAGCGGAATCGGGTTTAACTATGGCTACACCTTC.

This clonotype was found many times. The J gene is TRBJ2-3, the V gene TRBV18, with a weak D call TRBD2 (5 bases). The CDR3 length is 14 residues. Trimming removed 3 bases at V and 6 bases at J, with 13 bases between. The germline gives CDR1 KGHSH, CDR2 LQKENI. CDR3 bases: TGTGCCAGCTCACCCCTGGCGGGTTCCGATACGCAGTATTTT. Encoded protein: CASSPLAGSDTQYF.

As regards this clonotype: Compared with germline, one end of the junction differs, possibly owing to a read error. The chain links TRBV2 to TRBJ2-1; 10 nucleotides line up with TRBD2. The CDR3 is 17 amino acids. Germline V CDR1 and CDR2: SNHLY, FYNNEI. The CDR3: CAGSPLSGGSSYNEQFF. Written as DNA, the CDR3 is TGTGCCGGCAGTCCACTTAGCGGGGGGAGCTCCTACAATGAGCAGTTCTTC. The variable domain in full, completed from reference TRBV2 and TRBJ2-1, reads EPEVTQTPSHQVTQMGQEVILRCVPISNHLYFYWYRQILGQKVEFLVSFYNNEISEKSEIFDDQFSVERPDGSNFTLKIRSTKLEDSAMYFCAGSPLSGGSSYNEQFFGPGTRLTVL.

The rearrangement uses TRBV18 and TRBJ1-6, with D unresolved. The CDR3 covers 18 residues. Trimming took 3 bases from V and 0 from J, leaving 15 bases between them. The V gene's germline CDR1 is KGHSH and CDR2 LQKENI. The CDR3 sequence: CASSPDIGLSSYNSPLHF. CDR3 sequence (DNA): TGTGCCAGCTCACCCGACATAGGCCTCAGCTCCTATAATTCACCCCTCCACTTT.

This clonotype was detected ten times or more. The chain has TRBV7-2 and TRBJ2-1; D not resolved. V was trimmed by 2 bases and J by 10 bases, leaving 6 bases between them. Germline V gene lookup returns CDR1 SGHTA and CDR2 FQGNSA. The CDR3 totals 11 residues. The DNA for the CDR3 is TGTGCCAGCAGCTTATCGTACGAGCAGTTCTTC. Amino acids: CASSLSYEQFF.

This clonotype was counted ten times or more. This chain links TRBV5-5 with TRBJ2-5; tentative D call: TRBD2 (6 bases). CDR3 length: 15 amino acids. Deletions cut 4 bases from V and 4 bases from J, with 17 bases between. Germline V gene data show CDR1 as SGHKS and CDR2 as YYEKEE (reference sequence). The CDR3 nucleotides read TGTGCCAGCAGCACCCCTCCCGGGGGAACAGAGACCCAGTACTTC. This encodes CASSTPPGGTETQYF.

A word on this clonotype: Since a much larger clone is just one base distant, this may be a read error. The gene calls are TRBV12-3 or TRBV12-4 and TRBJ2-6, with D hard to call. Between the trimmed V and J ends, which lost 7 bases and 4 bases, there was a span of 5 bases. The CDR3 sequence is 12 residues long. CDR3 DNA sequence: TGTGCCAGCACAGAGGGGGCCAACGTCCTGACTTTC. Translation gives CASTEGANVLTF.

This clonotype was counted ten times or more. This chain uses TRBV20-1 with TRBJ2-1, with 9 bases aligning to TRBD2. This CDR3 region has 14 residues. J gave up 5 bases and V 3 bases, and 5 bases lay outside the gene matches. CDR1 and CDR2 (germline): DFQATT, SNEGSKA (reference sequence). DNA for the CDR3: TGCAGTGCTAGTTTAGCGGGAGCGAACAATGAGCAGTTCTTC. This translates into CSASLAGANNEQFF.

Ten or more counts support this clonotype. The chain combines TRBV7-3 with TRBJ2-3; D is uncertain. From germline, CDR1 is SGHTA and CDR2 FQGTGA. With 2 bases removed from V and 4 bases from J, the gap between germline ends came to 10 bases. The CDR3 has 14 amino acids. Written as DNA, the CDR3 is TGTGCCAGCAGCTTAGGGAAGATCCCAGATACGCAGTATTTT. Its translation: CASSLGKIPDTQYF.

V and J are TRBV6-2 or TRBV6-3 and TRBJ2-1, with TRBD2 matching 8 bases. V was pared by 6 bases and J by 7 bases, with 11 bases of the junction left unmatched. Germline values: CDR1 MNHEY, CDR2 SVGEGT. CDR3 length: 15 amino acids. CDR3 in amino acids: CASRRGGAGVNEQFF. The CDR3 DNA sequence: TGTGCCAGCAGGCGTGGGGGAGCGGGAGTTAATGAGCAGTTCTTC.

This clonotype was picked up many times. The V call is TRBV11-2, the J call TRBJ2-7; 8 bases are shared with TRBD1. The CDR3 is made up of 19 amino acids. V dropped 4 bases and J dropped 1; count of bases not matched to a gene: 18. Germline lookup yields CDR1 SGHAT and CDR2 FQNNGV. The CDR3 spells CASSSWVMRTGKFSYEQYF. The CDR3 DNA reads TGTGCCAGCAGCTCCTGGGTGATGCGGACAGGGAAATTTTCCTACGAGCAGTACTTC.

The sample holds many counts of this clonotype. DNA of the CDR3: TGTGCCAGCAGGGCGACACGCACAGATACGCAGTATTTT. Its protein is CASRATRTDTQYF. The rearrangement links TRBV2 to TRBJ2-3, with unresolved D. Germline CDR1 reads SNHLY; CDR2 reads FYNNEI. The V and J ends lost 6 bases and 1 base respectively, with 8 bases between them. CDR3 length: 13 amino acids.

Ten or more counts support this clonotype. This rearrangement joins TRBV6-1 to TRBJ2-1; 7 bases map to TRBD1. The ends lost 1 base at V and 5 bases at J; junction bases unmatched: 8. Germline CDR1 reads MNHNS; CDR2 reads SASEGT. The CDR3 totals 16 residues. This chain's CDR3 is CASSEVGQVVDNEQFF. The DNA of the CDR3 is TGTGCCAGCAGTGAAGTAGGACAGGTCGTAGACAATGAGCAGTTCTTC.

On this clonotype itself: A much larger clone lies a single base off, so this may be a read error. The rearrangement uses TRBV30 and TRBJ1-6; tentative D call: TRBD1 (5 bases). The CDR3 sequence is 13 residues long. The germline gives CDR1 GTSNPN, CDR2 SVGIG (reference sequence). Here the CDR3 reads CAWSPGPSSSLHF. As DNA, the CDR3 is TGTGCCTGGAGTCCGGGGCCATCTTCATCCCTCCACTTT.

This chain connects TRBV20-1 to TRBJ2-7; D is uncertain. CDR3 length: 15 amino acids. Germline CDR1 and CDR2: DFQATT and SNEGSKA (reference sequence). The V gene lost 0 bases and the J gene lost 2 bases, with 14 bases spanning the gap. CDR3 amino acids: CSARDLYRSTYEQYF. CDR3 nucleotides: TGCAGTGCTAGAGATCTATACCGGTCGACCTACGAGCAGTACTTC.

This clonotype was observed many times. The chain has TRBV18 and TRBJ1-6, with no clear D. The CDR3 is made up of 15 amino acids. CDR1 and CDR2 (germline): KGHSH, LQKENI. Trimming took off 3 bases at V and 5 bases at J, with 11 bases between the two ends. For the CDR3, the DNA is TGTGCCAGCTCACCGTTGGCAGATAATAATTCACCCCTCCACTTT. Its translation: CASSPLADNNSPLHF.

Ten or more counts support this clonotype. CDR3 in amino acids: CASSLVSGSSTDTQYF. The CDR3 DNA sequence: TGTGCCAGCAGCCTCGTTAGCGGGAGTTCTACAGATACGCAGTATTTT. The V and J genes are TRBV7-3 and TRBJ2-3, with 9 bases matching TRBD2. The CDR3 runs 16 residues. Germline V gives CDR1 SGHTA, CDR2 FQGTGA. V was clipped by 5 bases and J by 3 bases; unmatched bases: 9.

This clonotype was recorded a few times. The rearrangement uses TRBV10-2 and TRBJ1-5; the D gene is possibly TRBD1 (5 bases). The V gene lost 2 bases and the J gene lost 0 bases, with 8 bases spanning the gap. This CDR3 spans 15 amino acids. The germline V gene encodes CDR1 WSHSY and CDR2 SAAADI. The DNA of the CDR3 is TGCGCCAGCAGTGAGGACAGTTATAGCAATCAGCCCCAGCATTTT. It codes for CASSEDSYSNQPQHF.

J is TRBJ1-5 and V is TRBV12-3 or TRBV12-4, with unresolved D. V was shortened by 6 bases and J by 5 bases, with 11 bases between the two germline ends. The length of the CDR3 is 13 residues. DNA for the CDR3: TGTGCCAGCAGGAACGAGGATGATCAGCCCCAGCATTTT. Residues: CASRNEDDQPQHF.

At least ten counts were recorded for this clonotype. The chain employs TRBV6-1 and TRBJ2-1; TRBD1 agrees at 10 bases. Germline CDR1 MNHNS, CDR2 SASEGT. The CDR3 runs 13 residues. Trimming removed 9 bases from V and 4 bases from J; junction bases left unmatched: 3. The CDR3 is CASDRGRYNEQFF. The CDR3 DNA reads as TGTGCCAGTGACAGGGGGCGGTACAATGAGCAGTTCTTC.

This clonotype was counted many times. The J gene is TRBJ2-1, the V gene TRBV5-1; 12 bases map to TRBD1. Trimming removed 1 base from V and 9 bases from J; junction bases left unmatched: 5. Germline V gene data show CDR1 as SGHRS and CDR2 as YFSETQ. There are 15 residues in the CDR3. CDR3 in DNA: TGCGCCAGCAGCTTGCAGGGACAGGGGGCCGTTGAGCAGTTCTTC. This sequence encodes CASSLQGQGAVEQFF.

This clonotype has a count of ten or more. The gene calls are TRBV11-3 and TRBJ2-1, with TRBD2 matching 13 bases. V lost 5 bases to trimming and J lost 4 bases; unmatched junction nucleotides: 5. The CDR3 runs 16 residues. CDR1 SGHNT and CDR2 YENEEA come from the germline V gene. CDR3 sequence: CASSPGLAGTYNEQFF. CDR3 sequence (DNA): TGTGCCAGCAGCCCGGGACTAGCGGGGACTTACAATGAGCAGTTCTTC.